Presented here are 21 T cell receptor beta chains from one specimen sequenced in a study of control samples from healthy donors and cancer patients. TCRdb's table, derived via immunoSEQ multiplex PCR, lists solely in-frame clones and lacks some. The data show tens of thousands of clones, with around nine tenths seen just once and about 39% held by the top ten. Sequenced input: PBMCs. These receptor sequences come from a man in his fifties or sixties with head and neck cancer.

Concerning this clone itself: Different DNA sequences within this sample yield the same CDR3. This chain joins TRBV5-6 and TRBJ1-5, with TRBD1 matching 7 bases. Germline CDR1 SGHDT, CDR2 YYEEEE. J gave up 5 bases and V 2 bases, and 19 bases lay outside the gene matches. The CDR3 loop spans 19 amino acids. CDR3 DNA sequence: TGTGCCAGCAGCTTATGGTGGGGTCAGGGGGGACCGAGTGATCAGCCCCAGCATTTT. Its protein is CASSLWWGQGGPSDQPQHF. The variable domain in full, completed from reference TRBV5-6 and TRBJ1-5, reads DAGVTQSPTHLIKTRGQQVTLRCSPKSGHDTVSWYQQALGQGPQFIFQYYEEEERQRGNFPDRFSGHQFPNYSSELNVNALLLGDSALYLCASSLWWGQGGPSDQPQHFGDGTRLSIL.

This clone was recorded once. This sequence joins TRBV7-3 and TRBJ2-3, with D hard to call. This CDR3 is 15 amino acids long. Germline V gene data show CDR1 as SGHTA and CDR2 as FQGTGA. Trimming cost V 4 bases and J 4 bases, with 15 bases left between them. CDR3 amino acids: CASSSGMDPADTQYF. In DNA form, the CDR3 reads TGTGCCAGCAGCTCGGGTATGGATCCTGCAGATACGCAGTATTTT.

This chain links TRBV19 with TRBJ2-2, with 10 bases aligning to TRBD1. V was clipped by 1 base and J by 7 bases; unmatched bases: 6. CDR1 LNHDA and CDR2 SQIVND come from the germline V gene (reference sequence). The CDR3 length is 16 residues. The CDR3: CASSIAPWTGGGELFF. CDR3 DNA: TGTGCCAGTAGTATAGCCCCCTGGACAGGGGGCGGGGAGCTGTTTTTT.

The genes are TRBV6-5 and TRBJ2-3; tentatively, D is TRBD1 or TRBD2 (5 bases each). V was shortened by 8 bases and J by 3 bases, with 15 bases between the two germline ends. The length of the CDR3 is 14 residues. The germline V gene has CDR1 MNHEY and CDR2 SVGAGI. As DNA, the CDR3 is TGTGCCAGCGAGGACTCGAAGGGGACAGATACGCAGTATTTT. Amino acid sequence: CASEDSKGTDTQYF.

The V and J genes are TRBV3-1 (or the pseudogene TRBV3-2) and TRBJ1-2; D is uncertain. Germline V gives CDR1 LGHDT, CDR2 YNNKEL (reference sequence). The CDR3 has 15 amino acids. V lost 7 bases to trimming and J lost 0 bases, with 15 bases between them. CDR3 region: CASTAVGLPNYGYTF. The CDR3, as DNA: TGTGCCAGCACCGCGGTTGGACTCCCTAACTATGGCTACACCTTC.

This chain uses TRBV6-2 or TRBV6-3 with TRBJ1-6, with a tentative D call TRBD1 (5 bases). From germline, CDR1 is MNHEY and CDR2 SVGEGT. The V and J ends lost 2 bases and 15 bases respectively, with 14 bases between them. This CDR3 is built from 13 residues. This chain's CDR3 is CASSYRRGPGLHF. The CDR3 DNA sequence: TGTGCCAGCAGTTACCGTCGGGGACCAGGCCTCCACTTT.

The rearrangement links TRBV5-5 to TRBJ1-4; D possibly corresponds to TRBD1 (5 bases). Trimming shortened V by 1 base and J by 8 bases, and 9 bases separated the two germline ends. The CDR3 extends over 13 amino acids. Germline loops: CDR1 SGHKS, CDR2 YYEKEE (reference sequence). The CDR3 here is CASSLTGREKLFF. The CDR3 DNA reads as TGTGCCAGCAGCTTGACAGGAAGAGAAAAACTGTTTTTT.

This CDR3 reads CASSPQGNTEAFF. CDR3 DNA sequence: TGTGCCAGCAGCCCCCAGGGTAACACTGAAGCTTTCTTT. The chain combines TRBV7-3 with TRBJ1-1; the D gene is possibly TRBD1 (5 bases). Germline V gives CDR1 SGHTA, CDR2 FQGTGA. This CDR3 is built from 13 residues. Deletions cut 5 bases from V and 2 bases from J, with 9 bases between.

This chain joins TRBV7-9 and TRBJ1-2, with TRBD1 matching over 7 bases. The germline CDR1 and CDR2 sequences are SEHNR and FQNEAQ (reference sequence). V lost 5 bases and J lost 5; bases outside the gene matches: 14. This CDR3 comprises 16 residues. The CDR3 coding sequence is TGTGCCAGCAGCCTATCTCAATACAGGGGAACATATGGCTACACCTTC. As protein: CASSLSQYRGTYGYTF.

The chain joins TRBV5-5 to TRBJ1-2; D remains unclear. With 1 base removed from V and 5 bases from J, the gap between germline ends came to 6 bases. The CDR3 has 12 amino acids. Germline V lookup: CDR1 SGHKS, CDR2 YYEKEE (reference sequence). The CDR3 spells CASSLNGYGYTF. CDR3 nucleotide sequence: TGTGCCAGCAGCTTGAACGGGTATGGCTACACCTTC.

This sequence joins TRBV11-2 and TRBJ2-2; D not certain. Germline V gene data show CDR1 as SGHAT and CDR2 as FQNNGV. Trimming removed 5 bases at V and 8 bases at J, with 21 bases between. The CDR3 covers 16 residues. CDR3 protein: CASSHYRTDTAGELFF. The DNA for the CDR3 is TGTGCCAGCAGCCACTACCGGACGGATACCGCGGGGGAGCTGTTTTTT. The variable domain in full, completed from reference TRBV11-2 and TRBJ2-2, reads EAGVAQSPRYKIIEKRQSVAFWCNPISGHATLYWYQQILGQGPKLLIQFQNNGVVDDSQLPKDRFSAERLKGVDSTLKIQPAKLEDSAVYLCASSHYRTDTAGELFFGEGSRLTVL.

The chain recombines TRBV3-1 (or the pseudogene TRBV3-2) with TRBJ2-5; maybe TRBD1 (6 bases). With 4 bases removed from V and 5 bases from J, the gap between germline ends came to 17 bases. The CDR3 runs to 15 residues. Germline V gives CDR1 LGHDT, CDR2 YNNKEL (reference sequence). Here the CDR3 reads CASSLRTVGVETQYF. The CDR3 DNA sequence: TGTGCCAGCAGCCTTAGGACAGTCGGGGTGGAGACCCAGTACTTC.

The CDR3 loop reads CASITLAGRPNEEKLFF. CDR3 DNA: TGCGCCAGCATTACACTGGCAGGGAGACCAAATGAGGAAAAACTGTTTTTT. V is TRBV10-1 and J is TRBJ1-4, with a tentative D call TRBD1 (5 bases). Trimming cost V 7 bases and J 8 bases, with 26 bases left between them. Germline V gene lookup returns CDR1 WNHNN and CDR2 SYGVQD (reference sequence). The CDR3 spans 17 residues.

This clone has just a few counts. The V gene is TRBV20-1, the J gene TRBJ1-1, with D tentatively TRBD1 (5 bases). Germline V lookup: CDR1 DFQATT, CDR2 SNEGSKA (reference sequence). CDR3 length: 14 amino acids. The ends were cut back, 3 bases at V and 1 base at J, with 12 bases in the middle. Here the CDR3 DNA reads TGCAGTGCTAGTGGGGCCTACAGGAACACTGAAGCTTTCTTT. Its translation is CSASGAYRNTEAFF.

The chain is built from TRBV12-3 or TRBV12-4 and TRBJ1-1; weak D call: TRBD1 (5 bases). V gave up 6 bases and J gave up 3 bases, with 11 bases separating them. CDR3 length equals 13 residues. The CDR3 coding sequence is TGTGCCAGCAGCTCTCCACAGGACACTGAAGCTTTCTTT. This encodes CASSSPQDTEAFF.

J is TRBJ2-1 and V is TRBV25-1; 9 positions agree with TRBD2. V shed 5 bases and J 7 bases; nucleotides not matched to a gene: 9. Per germline, CDR1 MGHDK and CDR2 SYGVNS. CDR3 length equals 15 residues. The CDR3 is CASSTGTSRGNEQFF. The CDR3 DNA is TGTGCCAGCAGTACCGGGACTAGCAGGGGGAATGAGCAGTTCTTC.

J is TRBJ2-7 and V is TRBV27; D gene unclear. Per the germline V gene, CDR1 is MNHEY and CDR2 is SMNVEV (reference sequence). CDR3 length: 14 amino acids. The V and J ends lost 2 bases and 3 bases respectively, with 11 bases between them. CDR3 in amino acids: CASSLRLTNYEQYF. The CDR3 DNA reads as TGTGCCAGCAGTTTACGGCTCACAAACTACGAGCAGTACTTC.

This clone was seen just once. The V gene is TRBV11-2, the J gene TRBJ1-1; tentatively, D is TRBD1 (6 bases). The ends were cut back, 0 bases at V and 8 bases at J, with 10 bases in the middle. Germline V gene data show CDR1 as SGHAT and CDR2 as FQNNGV. The length of the CDR3 is 13 residues. CDR3 sequence reads: CASSLEFQGEAFF. CDR3 nucleotide sequence: TGTGCCAGCAGCTTAGAATTTCAGGGGGAAGCTTTCTTT.

In its sample, this clone was seen a few times. The V gene is TRBV6-2 or TRBV6-3, the J gene TRBJ2-5; D gene unclear. V shed 3 bases and J shed 2 bases, with 10 bases lying between them. Germline assignment: CDR1 MNHEY and CDR2 SVGEGT. This CDR3 is built from 14 residues. As DNA, the CDR3 is TGTGCCAGCAGTTATACCCAGATGCAAGAGACCCAGTACTTC. Translation gives CASSYTQMQETQYF.

V gene TRBV4-3 combines with J gene TRBJ1-2; D call uncertain. V lost 0 bases and J 4 bases, leaving 9 bases between the germline ends. In germline, CDR1 is LGHNA, CDR2 YSLEER. The CDR3 runs to 14 residues. This chain's CDR3 is CASSQDTEVYGYTF. DNA for the CDR3: TGCGCCAGCAGCCAAGATACGGAAGTCTATGGCTACACCTTC.

This clone was found a few times. The rearrangement links TRBV27 to TRBJ2-1; 7 nucleotides line up with TRBD2. The CDR3 covers 15 residues. Trimming removed 8 bases from V and 1 base from J; junction bases left unmatched: 8. Per the germline V gene, CDR1 is MNHEY and CDR2 is SMNVEV (reference sequence). CDR3 sequence reads: CASLSGHPSYNEQFF. For the CDR3, the DNA is TGTGCCAGCCTTAGCGGGCACCCTTCCTACAATGAGCAGTTCTTC.